The 16 T cell receptor beta chains presented below share a single source sample, sequenced in a study of blood T cell repertoires in COVID-19 (dated by TCRdb to the early 2020s). Libraries were constructed by the immunoSEQ multiplex PCR assay. TCRdb carries this immuneACCESS record with in-frame sequences only. Its versions omit some clonotypes, under half of them owing to an unresolved V gene in the studies checked, with the rest unexplained. Present in this sample are a few hundred thousand clones, around 90% of which were seen just once. The top ten clones comprise roughly 3.1% of the sample. Material for sequencing was peripheral blood. The receptors stem from a man between 18 and 35 years old with active or convalescent COVID-19.

This rearrangement joins TRBV5-1 to TRBJ2-5; 12 bases agree with TRBD2. In germline, CDR1 is SGHRS, CDR2 YFSETQ. The CDR3 runs to 15 residues. Trimming cost V 4 bases and J 2 bases; bases outside gene matches: 3. The CDR3 spells CASSPGLAGQETQYF. The CDR3 bases are TGCGCCAGCAGCCCAGGACTAGCGGGGCAAGAGACCCAGTACTTC. The full variable domain, its missing parts supplied by reference TRBV5-1 and TRBJ2-5, is KAGVTQTPRYLIKTRGQQVTLSCSPISGHRSVSWYQQTPGQGLQFLFEYFSETQRNKGNFPGRFSGRQFSNSRSEMNVSTLELGDSALYLCASSPGLAGQETQYFGPGTRLLVL.

The rearrangement links TRBV3-1 (or the pseudogene TRBV3-2) to TRBJ1-6; no definite D call. Germline V CDR1 and CDR2: LGHDT, YNNKEL (reference sequence). V was shortened by 2 bases and J by 10 bases, with 21 bases between the two germline ends. This CDR3 has 17 residues. CDR3 DNA sequence: TGTGCCAGCAGCCAACGCACCCGGGATGGTGCGTCGTCACCCCTCCACTTT. It specifies CASSQRTRDGASSPLHF.

V is TRBV7-3 and J is TRBJ2-1; perhaps TRBD1 as D (6 bases). The V end was cut by 2 bases, the J end by 9 bases, with 14 bases between. The CDR3 totals 14 residues. CDR1 and CDR2 (germline): SGHTA, FQGTGA. CDR3 in DNA: TGTGCCAGCAGCTTACAGGGGCTAGCAGGTGAGCAGTTCTTC. It encodes CASSLQGLAGEQFF.

This rearrangement joins TRBV4-2 to TRBJ2-7; possibly TRBD2 for D (5 bases). In germline, CDR1 is LGHNA, CDR2 YNFKEQ. The CDR3 spans 15 residues. V was pared by 1 base and J by 7 bases, with 17 bases between. Here the CDR3 DNA reads TGTGCCAGCAGCCAAGCAGTTGGGGAGCCTAGGGAGCAGTACTTC. Protein: CASSQAVGEPREQYF.

The chain uses TRBV3-1 (or the pseudogene TRBV3-2) and TRBJ2-5; D call uncertain. This CDR3 is built from 12 residues. V was cut by 5 bases and J by 0 bases, with 4 bases left in between. Germline lookup yields CDR1 LGHDT and CDR2 YNNKEL (reference sequence). CDR3 DNA: TGTGCCAGCAGCTATCACCAAGAGACCCAGTACTTC. This sequence encodes CASSYHQETQYF.

J is TRBJ1-1 and V is TRBV29-1; no clear D gene. V was pared by 4 bases and J by 2 bases, with 8 bases between. The CDR3 has 12 amino acids. Germline V lookup: CDR1 SQVTM, CDR2 ANQGSEA. CDR3 nucleotides: TGCAGCGTTGGGAGTAGAAACACTGAAGCTTTCTTT. This gives the protein CSVGSRNTEAFF.

This clone was recorded a few times. The chain couples TRBV18 to TRBJ1-5, with a weak D call TRBD1 (6 bases). Germline V gives CDR1 KGHSH, CDR2 LQKENI. With 0 bases removed from V and 2 bases from J, the gap between germline ends came to 14 bases. This CDR3 has 17 amino acids. The chain's CDR3 is CASSPPGGARGNQPQHF. In DNA form, the CDR3 reads TGTGCCAGCTCACCACCGGGGGGGGCGCGAGGCAATCAGCCCCAGCATTTT.

The chain combines TRBV2 with TRBJ1-5; possible D gene TRBD1, 5 bases. Trimming pared 7 bases from V and 2 bases from J, leaving 12 bases between. The CDR3 totals 14 residues. Germline V CDR1 and CDR2: SNHLY, FYNNEI. The CDR3 DNA is TGTGCCAGCAACCGGGGAGGGGGCAATCAGCCCCAGCATTTT. It specifies CASNRGGGNQPQHF.

The chain combines TRBV30 with TRBJ1-3; the D is unclear. This CDR3 comprises 13 residues. Germline-derived CDR1 and CDR2 are GTSNPN and SVGIG (reference sequence). The V end lost 8 bases, the J end lost 7 bases, and 18 bases lay between the germline ends. CDR3 bases: TGTGCCGGGAAAGAACAGTTGGTTAACACCATATATTTT. Encoded protein: CAGKEQLVNTIYF.

The chain has TRBV6-5 and TRBJ1-3; the D gene is possibly TRBD1 (6 bases). Looked up from germline, CDR1 is MNHEY and CDR2 is SVGAGI. This CDR3 contains 15 residues. V lost 0 bases, J lost 6 bases, and 12 bases lay in between. The CDR3 nucleotides are TGTGCCAGCAGTTACTCTCCGGACAGCACAAACACCATATATTTT. Amino acids: CASSYSPDSTNTIYF.

The V gene is TRBV30, the J gene TRBJ1-2, with D maybe TRBD1 (5 bases). This CDR3 contains 13 residues. V was clipped by 3 bases and J by 8 bases, with 16 bases between them. Germline CDR1 is GTSNPN and CDR2 is SVGIG (reference sequence). The CDR3 sequence is CAWRGGTARGYTF. The CDR3 nucleotides are TGTGCCTGGAGGGGAGGGACGGCCCGGGGCTACACCTTC.

The CDR3 loop is CASKERGYGYTF. CDR3 DNA: TGTGCCAGCAAGGAGCGTGGCTATGGCTACACCTTC. The chain links TRBV2 to TRBJ1-2; D uncertain. The V gene lost 7 bases and the J gene lost 4 bases, with 10 bases spanning the gap. The CDR3 loop spans 12 amino acids. Germline CDR1 is SNHLY and CDR2 is FYNNEI. Drawing the rest from reference TRBV2 and TRBJ1-2, the complete variable domain is EPEVTQTPSHQVTQMGQEVILRCVPISNHLYFYWYRQILGQKVEFLVSFYNNEISEKSEIFDDQFSVERPDGSNFTLKIRSTKLEDSAMYFCASKERGYGYTFGSGTRLTVV.

This clone has a single count. In DNA form, the CDR3 reads TGTGCCAGCAGCCTCACGGACAGGTCTAACAATGAGCAGTTCTTC. Translation: CASSLTDRSNNEQFF. The rearrangement links TRBV2 to TRBJ2-1; 7 positions agree with TRBD1. The germline gives CDR1 SNHLY, CDR2 FYNNEI. Trimming at V came to 6 bases and at J to 5 bases, leaving 10 bases not matched to a gene. This CDR3 has 15 amino acids.

The J gene is TRBJ2-3, the V gene TRBV27, with TRBD2 matching 8 bases. J gave up 4 bases and V 4 bases, and 1 base lay outside the gene matches. The CDR3 has 13 residues. CDR1 is MNHEY and CDR2 is SMNVEV in the germline V gene (reference sequence). The CDR3 DNA sequence: TGTGCCAGCAGTTACGGGGGGGCAGATACGCAGTATTTT. It specifies CASSYGGADTQYF.

J is TRBJ2-7 and V is TRBV7-9; 7 positions agree with TRBD1. This CDR3 spans 14 amino acids. CDR1 is SEHNR and CDR2 is FQNEAQ in the germline V gene (reference sequence). Trimming cost V 5 bases and J 5 bases; bases outside gene matches: 9. CDR3 residues: CASSRGQQIDEQYF. The CDR3 DNA reads as TGTGCCAGCAGCCGGGGACAGCAAATCGACGAGCAGTACTTC.

The V call is TRBV27, the J call TRBJ2-5; 13 bases align to TRBD2. Germline V gives CDR1 MNHEY, CDR2 SMNVEV (reference sequence). The CDR3 covers 15 residues. V was clipped by 4 bases and J by 4 bases; unmatched bases: 3. Here the CDR3 reads CASSSGLAGAETQYF. CDR3 nucleotides: TGTGCCAGCAGTTCCGGACTAGCGGGGGCAGAGACCCAGTACTTC.